The T cell receptor beta chain under discussion was sequenced for a study of T cell responses to AZD1222 COVID-19 vaccine. General study findings and limits: Spike-specific TCR breadth and depth grew following two AZD1222 doses. There were vaccine-associated CD4 TCRs across spike, dominant at 160-218 and 743-854.

Measured with immunoSEQ multiplex PCR; TCRdb has only the in-frame clones, and not every one. This sample has under 100,000 clones, with 92% found just once. The CDR3 runs to 13 residues. The germline V gene has CDR1 SGHTA and CDR2 FQGNSA. V was cut by 5 bases and J by 2 bases, with 10 bases left in between. To note about this clone: Its antigen is undetermined.

J is TRBJ2-7 and V is TRBV7-2; TRBD1 is a possible D gene (6 bases). This clonotype originated in an adult in good health. This sample comprised peripheral blood, obtained on day 0 of MenACWY control vaccination. For the CDR3, the DNA is TGTGCCAGCAGCACCCGGGACACCTACGAGCAGTACTTC. Protein product: CASSTRDTYEQYF.